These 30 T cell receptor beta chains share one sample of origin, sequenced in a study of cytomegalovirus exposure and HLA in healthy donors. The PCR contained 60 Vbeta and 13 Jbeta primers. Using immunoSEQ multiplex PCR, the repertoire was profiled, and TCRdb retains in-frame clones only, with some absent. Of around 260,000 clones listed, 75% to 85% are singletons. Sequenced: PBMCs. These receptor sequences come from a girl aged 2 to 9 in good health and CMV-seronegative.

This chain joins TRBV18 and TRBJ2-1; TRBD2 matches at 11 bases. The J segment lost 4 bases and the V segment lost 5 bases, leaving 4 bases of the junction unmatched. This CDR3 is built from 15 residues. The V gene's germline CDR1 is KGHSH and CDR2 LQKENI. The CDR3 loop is CASSEGLAEYNEQFF. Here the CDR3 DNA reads TGTGCCAGCTCAGAGGGACTAGCGGAGTACAATGAGCAGTTCTTC. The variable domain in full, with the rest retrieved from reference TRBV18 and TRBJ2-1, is NAGVMQNPRHLVRRRGQEARLRCSPMKGHSHVYWYRQLPEEGLKFMVYLQKENIIDESGMPKERFSAEFPKEGPSILRIQQVVRGDSAAYFCASSEGLAEYNEQFFGPGTRLTVL.

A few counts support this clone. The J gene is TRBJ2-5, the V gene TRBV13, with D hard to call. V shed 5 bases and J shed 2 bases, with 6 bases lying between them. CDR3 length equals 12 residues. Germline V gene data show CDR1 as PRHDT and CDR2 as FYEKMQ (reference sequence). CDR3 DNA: TGTGCCAGCAGCATACTACAAGAGACCCAGTACTTC. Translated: CASSILQETQYF.

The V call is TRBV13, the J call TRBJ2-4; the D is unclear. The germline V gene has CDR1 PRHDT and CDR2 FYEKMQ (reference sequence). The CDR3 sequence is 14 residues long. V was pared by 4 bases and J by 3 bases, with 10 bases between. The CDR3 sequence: CASSSTSYKNIQYF. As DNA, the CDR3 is TGTGCCAGCAGCTCAACAAGTTACAAAAACATTCAGTACTTC.

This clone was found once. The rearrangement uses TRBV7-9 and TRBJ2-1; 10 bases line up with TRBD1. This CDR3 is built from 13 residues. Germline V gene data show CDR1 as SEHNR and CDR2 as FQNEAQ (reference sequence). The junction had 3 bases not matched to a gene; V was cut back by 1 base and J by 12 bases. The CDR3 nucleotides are TGTGCCAGCAGCTTAGGATGGGACAGGGGGCAGTTCTTC. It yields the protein CASSLGWDRGQFF.

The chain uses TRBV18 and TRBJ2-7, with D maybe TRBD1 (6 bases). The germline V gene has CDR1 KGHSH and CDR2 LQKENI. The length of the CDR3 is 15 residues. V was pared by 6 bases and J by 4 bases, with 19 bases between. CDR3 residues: CASSRVQGSIYEQYF. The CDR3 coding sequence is TGTGCCAGCTCCCGAGTACAGGGATCCATATACGAGCAGTACTTC.

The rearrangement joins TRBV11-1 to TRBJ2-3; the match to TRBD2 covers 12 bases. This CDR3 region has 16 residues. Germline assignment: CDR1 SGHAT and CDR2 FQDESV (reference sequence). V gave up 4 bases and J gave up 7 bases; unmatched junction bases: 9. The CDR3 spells CASSYSSGGAGNTQYF. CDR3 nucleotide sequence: TGTGCCAGCAGCTACTCTAGCGGGGGGGCCGGAAATACGCAGTATTTT.

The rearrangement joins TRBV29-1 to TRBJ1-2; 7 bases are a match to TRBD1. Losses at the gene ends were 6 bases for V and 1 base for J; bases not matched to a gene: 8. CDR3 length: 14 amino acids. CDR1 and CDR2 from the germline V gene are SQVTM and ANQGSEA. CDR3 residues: CSVKGAGVNYGYTF. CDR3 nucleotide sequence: TGCAGCGTAAAGGGGGCAGGGGTTAACTATGGCTACACCTTC.

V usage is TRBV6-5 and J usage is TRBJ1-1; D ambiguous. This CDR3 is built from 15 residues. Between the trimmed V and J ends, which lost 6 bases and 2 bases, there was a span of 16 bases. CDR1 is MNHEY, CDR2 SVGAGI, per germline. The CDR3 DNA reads TGTGCCAGCAGCCGCACCCGATCTAAAAACACTGAAGCTTTCTTT. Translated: CASSRTRSKNTEAFF.

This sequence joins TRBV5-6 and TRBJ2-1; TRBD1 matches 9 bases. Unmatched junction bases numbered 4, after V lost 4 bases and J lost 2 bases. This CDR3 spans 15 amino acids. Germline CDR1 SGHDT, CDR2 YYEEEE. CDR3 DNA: TGTGCCAGCAGCCCCGGACAGGGGCCCTACAATGAGCAGTTCTTC. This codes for CASSPGQGPYNEQFF.

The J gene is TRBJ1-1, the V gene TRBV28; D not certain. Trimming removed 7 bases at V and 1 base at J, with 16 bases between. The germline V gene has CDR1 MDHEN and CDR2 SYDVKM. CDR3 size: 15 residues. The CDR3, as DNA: TGTGCCAGCACCCTTCGCGGGCAGGCGAACACTGAAGCTTTCTTT. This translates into CASTLRGQANTEAFF. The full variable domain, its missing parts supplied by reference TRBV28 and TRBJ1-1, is DVKVTQSSRYLVKRTGEKVFLECVQDMDHENMFWYRQDPGLGLRLIYFSYDVKMKEKGDIPEGYSVSREKKERFSLILESASTNQTSMYLCASTLRGQANTEAFFGQGTRLTVV.

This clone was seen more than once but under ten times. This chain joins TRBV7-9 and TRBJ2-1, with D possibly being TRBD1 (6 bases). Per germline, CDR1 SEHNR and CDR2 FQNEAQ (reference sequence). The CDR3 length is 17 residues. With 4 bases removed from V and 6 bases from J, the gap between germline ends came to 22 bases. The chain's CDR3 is CASSSVGGSKRLNEQFF. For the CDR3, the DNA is TGTGCCAGCAGCTCAGTAGGGGGTAGTAAACGCCTCAATGAGCAGTTCTTC.

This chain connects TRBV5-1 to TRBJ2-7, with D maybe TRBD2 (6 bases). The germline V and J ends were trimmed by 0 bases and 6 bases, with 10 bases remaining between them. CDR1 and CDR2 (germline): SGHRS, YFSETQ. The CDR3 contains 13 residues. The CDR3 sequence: CASSLGTGAEQYF. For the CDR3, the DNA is TGCGCCAGCAGCTTGGGAACGGGAGCCGAGCAGTACTTC.

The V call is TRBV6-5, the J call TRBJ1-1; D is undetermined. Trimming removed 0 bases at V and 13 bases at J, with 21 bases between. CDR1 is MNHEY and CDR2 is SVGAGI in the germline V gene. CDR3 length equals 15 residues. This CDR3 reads CASSYSYGQGGIVFF. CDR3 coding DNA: TGTGCCAGCAGTTACTCTTATGGGCAAGGAGGGATTGTTTTCTTT.

The CDR3 spells CASSTPRLAGGPGSYEQYF. The CDR3 bases are TGTGCCAGCAGCACCCCCCGACTAGCGGGGGGGCCCGGGTCCTACGAGCAGTACTTC. The genes are TRBV13 and TRBJ2-5; TRBD2 matches 14 bases. The DNA end is a closer match to TRBJ2-7, so the J assignment may be wrong. The germline V gene has CDR1 PRHDT and CDR2 FYEKMQ (reference sequence). The CDR3 spans 19 residues.

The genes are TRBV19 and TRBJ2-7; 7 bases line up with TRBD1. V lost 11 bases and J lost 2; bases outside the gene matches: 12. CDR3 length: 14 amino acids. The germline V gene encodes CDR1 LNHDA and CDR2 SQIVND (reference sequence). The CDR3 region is CAAQPTGTAYEQYF. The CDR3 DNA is TGTGCCGCCCAACCAACCGGGACAGCCTACGAGCAGTACTTC.

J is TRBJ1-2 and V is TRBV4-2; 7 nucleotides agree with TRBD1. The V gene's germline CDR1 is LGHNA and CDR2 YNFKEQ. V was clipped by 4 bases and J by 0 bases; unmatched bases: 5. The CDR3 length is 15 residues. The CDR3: CASSLWDSSNYGYTF. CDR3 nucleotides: TGTGCCAGCAGCCTCTGGGACAGTTCTAACTATGGCTACACCTTC.

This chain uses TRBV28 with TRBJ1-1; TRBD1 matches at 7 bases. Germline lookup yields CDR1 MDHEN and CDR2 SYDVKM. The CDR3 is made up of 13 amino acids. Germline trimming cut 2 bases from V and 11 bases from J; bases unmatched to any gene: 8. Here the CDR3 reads CASSLVEGAGAFF. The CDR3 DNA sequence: TGTGCCAGCAGTTTAGTTGAGGGGGCTGGTGCTTTCTTT.

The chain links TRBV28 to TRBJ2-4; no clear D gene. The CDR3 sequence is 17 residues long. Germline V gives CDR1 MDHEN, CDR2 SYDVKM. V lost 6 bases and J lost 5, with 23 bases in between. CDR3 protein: CASSPLVTTRLENIQYF. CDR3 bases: TGTGCCAGCAGCCCCCTCGTTACCACGCGCCTCGAAAACATTCAGTACTTC.

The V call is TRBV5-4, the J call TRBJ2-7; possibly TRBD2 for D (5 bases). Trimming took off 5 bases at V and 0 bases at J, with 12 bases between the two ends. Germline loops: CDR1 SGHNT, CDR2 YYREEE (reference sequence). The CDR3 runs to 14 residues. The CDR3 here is CASSSRTGSYEQYF. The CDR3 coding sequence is TGTGCCAGCAGTTCCCGGACTGGCTCCTACGAGCAGTACTTC.

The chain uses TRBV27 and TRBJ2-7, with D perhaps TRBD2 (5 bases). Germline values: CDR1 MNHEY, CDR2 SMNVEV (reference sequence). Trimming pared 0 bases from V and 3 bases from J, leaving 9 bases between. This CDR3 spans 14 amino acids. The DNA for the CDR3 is TGTGCCAGCAGTTTATCGATGGGAGTCTACGAGCAGTACTTC. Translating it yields CASSLSMGVYEQYF.

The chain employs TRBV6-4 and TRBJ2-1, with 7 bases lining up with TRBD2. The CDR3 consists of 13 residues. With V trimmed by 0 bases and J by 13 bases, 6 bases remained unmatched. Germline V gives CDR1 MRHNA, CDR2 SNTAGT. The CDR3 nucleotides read TGTGCCAGCAGTGACTCGGAACGGGGGGTTCAGTTCTTC. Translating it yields CASSDSERGVQFF.

CDR3 in amino acids: CAISEASPLLAFF. In DNA form, the CDR3 reads TGTGCCATCAGTGAGGCGTCACCCCTTCTAGCTTTCTTT. The V call is TRBV10-3, the J call TRBJ1-1; D is unresolved. Deletions cut 2 bases from V and 10 bases from J, with 14 bases between. The germline gives CDR1 ENHRY, CDR2 SYGVKD. The CDR3 is made up of 13 amino acids.

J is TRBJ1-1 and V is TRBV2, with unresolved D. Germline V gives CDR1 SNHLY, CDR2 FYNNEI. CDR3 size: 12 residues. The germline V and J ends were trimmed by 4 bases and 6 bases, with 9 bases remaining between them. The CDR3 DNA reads TGTGCCAGCAGTGGATCGGGGTCTGAAGCTTTCTTT. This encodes CASSGSGSEAFF.

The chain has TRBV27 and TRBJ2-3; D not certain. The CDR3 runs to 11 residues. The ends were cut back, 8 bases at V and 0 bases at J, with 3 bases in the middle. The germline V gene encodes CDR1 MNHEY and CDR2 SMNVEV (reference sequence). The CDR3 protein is CASLSTDTQYF. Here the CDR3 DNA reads TGTGCCAGCCTTAGCACAGATACGCAGTATTTT.

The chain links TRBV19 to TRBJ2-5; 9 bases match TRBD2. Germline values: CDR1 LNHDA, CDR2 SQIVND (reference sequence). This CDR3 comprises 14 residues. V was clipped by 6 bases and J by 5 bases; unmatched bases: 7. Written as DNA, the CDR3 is TGTGCCAGTAGCCTCCTAGCGGGAAGGGAGACCCAGTACTTC. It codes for CASSLLAGRETQYF.

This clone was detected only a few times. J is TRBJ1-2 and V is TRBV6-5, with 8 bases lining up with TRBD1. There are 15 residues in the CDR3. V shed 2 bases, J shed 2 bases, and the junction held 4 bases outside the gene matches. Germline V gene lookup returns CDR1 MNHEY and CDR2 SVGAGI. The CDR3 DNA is TGTGCCAGCAGTTACGCGGACAGGGCGAACTATGGCTACACCTTC. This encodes CASSYADRANYGYTF.

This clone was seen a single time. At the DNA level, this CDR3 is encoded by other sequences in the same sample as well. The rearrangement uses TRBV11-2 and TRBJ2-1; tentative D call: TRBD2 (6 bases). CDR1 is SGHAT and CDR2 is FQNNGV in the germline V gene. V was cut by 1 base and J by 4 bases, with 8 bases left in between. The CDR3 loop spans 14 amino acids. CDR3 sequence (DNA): TGTGCCAGCAGCTTAGCACTAGCTTACAATGAGCAGTTCTTC. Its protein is CASSLALAYNEQFF.

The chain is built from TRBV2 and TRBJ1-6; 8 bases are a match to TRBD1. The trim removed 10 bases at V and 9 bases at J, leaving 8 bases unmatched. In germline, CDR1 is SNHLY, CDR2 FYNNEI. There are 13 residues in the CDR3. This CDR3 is CATEGQATSPLHF. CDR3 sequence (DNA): TGTGCCACAGAGGGACAGGCAACTTCACCCCTCCACTTT.

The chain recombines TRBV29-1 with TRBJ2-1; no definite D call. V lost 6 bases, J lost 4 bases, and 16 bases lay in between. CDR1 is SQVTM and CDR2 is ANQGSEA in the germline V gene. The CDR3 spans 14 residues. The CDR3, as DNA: TGCAGCGTCCCACTTCATGTCTATTACAATGAGCAGTTCTTC. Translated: CSVPLHVYYNEQFF.

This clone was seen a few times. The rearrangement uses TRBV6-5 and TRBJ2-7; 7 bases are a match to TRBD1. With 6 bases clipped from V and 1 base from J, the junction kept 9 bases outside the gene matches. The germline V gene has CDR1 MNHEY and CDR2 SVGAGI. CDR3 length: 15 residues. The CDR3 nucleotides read TGTGCCAGCAGGGGACAGATCTTGAATTCCTACGAGCAGTACTTC. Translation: CASRGQILNSYEQYF.